This TCR beta chain was identified during a study of monozygotic twins with cystic fibrosis listed by TCRdb under 2021. As for the study more broadly: Three micrograms of fragmented DNA went through around 15 PCR cycles to produce barcoded libraries. TCR beta repertoires were compared within and between 16 monozygotic twin pairs with cystic fibrosis so that genetic influence on V and J gene usage could be assessed. Data for three of the twin pairs had been reported previously in another context. Twins were ranked among 1,000 or so cohort participants for weight-for-height and FEVPerc (FEV1 disease centile) at the day of blood sampling. Ten female and six male twin pairs, aged about 2.0 to 36.4 years (median about 9.5 years) and mostly children and adolescents, were included in the cohort.

TCR beta CDR3 regions were amplified by multiplex PCR with the immunoSEQ immune profiling system according to the manufacturer's instructions. An Illumina NextSeq system was used for sequencing. As for the authors' bioinformatics: The immunoSEQ Analyzer platform handled processing of the sequence data, and clonality was calculated by taking the square root of Simpson's index of productive rearrangements. Similarity in V and J usage was quantified by Jensen-Shannon distance, and CDR3 generation probabilities were calculated with OLGA. Shared CDR3 sequences were searched in the immuneACCESS database (August 2020) and in VDJdb (December 2020). TCRdb retrieved this table from immuneACCESS and kept in-frame rearrangements only. Not all clones are present; in checked studies, unresolved V genes account for under half, and no reason is known for the remainder. V, J and clone size are those of that table, while D and trimming were read from the DNA. This sample gives some 20,000 clones in total; just under 90% of them show up just once. In total, the top ten clones hold roughly 1.3% of the sample.

The twin pairs came from the European Cystic Fibrosis Twin and Sibling Study Cohort, which recruited patients from 158 CF clinics across 14 European countries. Zygosity and CFTR genotype were verified in-house, with zygosity tested by multiplex PCR of nine short tandem repeat loci. Each twin gave a peripheral blood sample, and clinical parameters were documented on that same day of blood sampling. Genomic DNA was isolated from peripheral blood cells with phenol/chloroform and kept in TE buffer at 4 degrees C. V lost 5 bases and J lost 1 base; the stretch between them is 18 bases long. The CDR3 goes from the cysteine to the phenylalanine over 17 residues. The sequence is cut down to CDR3 DNA, 51 bases in frame from base 1. Per the germline V gene, MDHEN is the CDR1 and SYDVKM is the CDR2. Here is what the overall study found, with its caveats: Monozygotic CF twin pairs shared significantly more nucleotide-identical clonotypes within each pair than unrelated CF individuals shared with one another (P = 0.000026, Mann-Whitney). Simpson clonality was generally low (median about 0.0087), which suggests a naive-dominated repertoire, and clonality was higher in the most severely affected patients. The cohort was small, and the number of shared CDR3s showed no association with age, concordance or disease severity. V gene usage was most similar to the co-twin for 13 of 16 pairs, and J usage for 8 of 16 pairs, suggesting genetic constraints.

Only one count was recorded for this clone. The antigen this receptor binds is unknown. Qualities for individual bases were not recorded, and no much larger clone is one base off. The rearrangement joined TRBV28 to TRBJ2-1, with an unclear D gene assignment. The receptor was derived from a woman aged 25 to 39 with cystic fibrosis. Sequencing was done on a sample of blood. CDR3 protein: CASSPARGFSSYNEQFF. The sequenced DNA is TGTGCCAGCAGTCCCGCCCGTGGGTTTTCGTCCTACAATGAGCAGTTCTTC.